The TCR beta chain under discussion was sequenced for a study of T cells in Graves' hyperthyroidism and ophthalmopathy. Disease lasting under 3 months, a NOSPECS grade of at least 4, and a Clinical Activity Score of at least 3 were features of the ophthalmopathy patients. Cells are PBMCs isolated from 10 ml of fresh blood. Amplified TCR beta CDR3 regions derived from RNA transcripts. Researchers ran a first-round RT-PCR on the TCR CDR3 using the HTBI primer set. MiXCR, applied by TCRdb to the multiplex PCR reads, yields one record per CDR3 protein. The table lists 200,000 to 250,000 distinct CDR3 sequences, over 15% of them singletons. CDR1 is SNHLY, CDR2 FYNNEI, per germline. The CDR3 has 15 amino acids. The V and J ends lost 6 bases and 0 bases, in that order; junction bases with no gene match: 6. This clonotype has a count of ten or more.

The chain carries TRBV2 and TRBJ2-3; TRBD1 matches at 7 bases. Sequencing was performed on blood. The clonotype comes from a woman between 18 and 29 years old with Graves' ophthalmopathy. The CDR3 is CASSRDRLSTDTQYF. Written as DNA, the CDR3 is TGTGCCAGCAGCCGGGACAGACTTAGCACAGATACGCAGTATTTT.